This T cell receptor (beta chain) was sequenced in a study of T cell responses to AZD1222 COVID-19 vaccine (dated by TCRdb to about 2021). Context from the whole study: AZD1222 recipients whose second dose came at about 4 weeks and those whose second dose came at about 12 weeks were combined into one group, since spike-specific TCR depth and breadth did not differ between the two schedules. A total of 230 to 250 trial participants underwent TCR sequencing, of whom around 200 received two doses of AZD1222 and 26 received two doses of the MenACWY control vaccine. Trial participants were enrolled by age into 18-55, 56-69 and 70-plus year subgroups, with 148, 28 and 57 TCR-sequenced participants respectively.

Reading the label with the study, this specimen's time point is: baseline before first vaccination. Vaccinee samples came from UK trials COV001 and COV002, including a single-blind randomized controlled phase 2/3 trial of AZD1222 (ChAdOx1 nCoV-19) in healthy adults. Trial participant PBMC samples were collected at day 0 and day 28 after the second dose for TCRbeta chain sequencing. Remarks on this clone: Its cognate antigen has yet to be identified. No base-level quality is on record; no much larger clone is a single base apart.

General findings and caveats noted by the study authors: The whole spike protein was spanned by vaccine-associated CD4 TCRs, and dominant responses were seen in regions 160-218 and 743-854. Spike-specific TCR breadth and depth rose significantly after two AZD1222 doses compared with day 0 and with MenACWY recipients. Epitopes outside the regions mutated in the B.1.351 and B.1.1.7 variants were reportedly recognized by nearly half of the unique spike-specific TCRs. No day 14 peak-response samples were available, so repertoires were characterized only after the peak T cell response. In the small 56-69-year group, the increase in depth fell short of significance, most likely because of low power. Conclusions about previously exposed vaccinees are limited, since just a handful of AZD1222 recipients were seropositive for SARS-CoV-2 at baseline. Participants were mostly white British, with more females than males. The authors suggested clonal diversity may have been underestimated.

Trimming at the junction amounts to 5 bases on V and 2 bases on J, and the germline ends lie 12 bases apart. According to the germline V gene, CDR1 reads SGHRS and CDR2 reads YFSETQ. Taken from cysteine to phenylalanine, the CDR3 has 14 residues. Only CDR3 DNA remains: 42 bases, in frame from the first base. The CDR3 regions of human TCRbeta chains were subjected to immunosequencing. The paper's processing steps were these. TCRs in the repertoires were matched against a reference library of SARS-CoV-2-specific TCRs that had been generated with the MIRA antigen-specificity platform. Breadth was defined as the fraction of unique TCRs that were SARS-CoV-2-associated, and depth was defined as the fraction of total T cells that were SARS-CoV-2-associated. Using the MIRA data, each spike-specific TCR was assigned both to the spike region to which the TCR was reactive and to a CD4 or CD8 class. Log10-transformed breadth and depth values were compared by one-way ANOVA with Sidak's multiple comparisons tests. TCRdb carries this immuneACCESS record with in-frame sequences only. Its versions omit some clonotypes, under half of them owing to an unresolved V gene in the studies checked, with the rest unexplained. The DNA was the basis for D and trimming; V, J and clone size are from that table. The sample records over 150,000 clones, about 86% of which are singletons. Less than 0.55% of the sample is held by the ten biggest clonotypes.

This TCR derives from an adult in good health. The chain is encoded by TRBV5-1 joined to TRBJ2-3; the D gene remains uncertain. The material was peripheral blood, obtained on day 0 of AZD1222 vaccination. CDR3 reads: CASSTTLATDTQYF. The nucleotide sequence reads TGCGCCAGCAGTACGACCTTGGCCACAGATACGCAGTATTTT.